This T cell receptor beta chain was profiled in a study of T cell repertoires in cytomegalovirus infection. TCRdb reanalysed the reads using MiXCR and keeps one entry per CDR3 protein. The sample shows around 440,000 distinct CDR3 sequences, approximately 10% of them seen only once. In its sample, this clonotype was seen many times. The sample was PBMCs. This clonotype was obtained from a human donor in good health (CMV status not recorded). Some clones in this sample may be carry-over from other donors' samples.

This CDR3 is CASSSWGQGSDTQYF. The CDR3, as DNA: TGTGCCAGCAGCAGTTGGGGGCAGGGATCGGATACGCAGTATTTT. The chain combines TRBV11-2 with TRBJ2-3; weak D call: TRBD1 (6 bases). CDR3 size: 15 residues. V lost 5 bases to trimming and J lost 6 bases, with 18 bases between them. Germline V CDR1 and CDR2: SGHAT, FQNNGV. Drawing the rest from reference TRBV11-2 and TRBJ2-3, the complete variable domain is EAGVAQSPRYKIIEKRQSVAFWCNPISGHATLYWYQQILGQGPKLLIQFQNNGVVDDSQLPKDRFSAERLKGVDSTLKIQPAKLEDSAVYLCASSSWGQGSDTQYFGPGTRLTVL.